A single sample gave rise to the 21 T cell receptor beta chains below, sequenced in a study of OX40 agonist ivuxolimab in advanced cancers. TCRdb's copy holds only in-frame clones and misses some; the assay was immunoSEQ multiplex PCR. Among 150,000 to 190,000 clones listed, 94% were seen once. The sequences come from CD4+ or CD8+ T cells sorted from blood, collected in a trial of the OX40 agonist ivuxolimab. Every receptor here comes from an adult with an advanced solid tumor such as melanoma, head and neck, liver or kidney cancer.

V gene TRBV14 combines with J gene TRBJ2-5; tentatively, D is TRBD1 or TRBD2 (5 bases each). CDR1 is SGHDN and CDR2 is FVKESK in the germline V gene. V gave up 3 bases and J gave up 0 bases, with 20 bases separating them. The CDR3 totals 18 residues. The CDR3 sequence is CASSHAPAGWRYQETQYF. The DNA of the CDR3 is TGTGCCAGCAGCCATGCCCCGGCAGGGTGGAGGTACCAAGAGACCCAGTACTTC.

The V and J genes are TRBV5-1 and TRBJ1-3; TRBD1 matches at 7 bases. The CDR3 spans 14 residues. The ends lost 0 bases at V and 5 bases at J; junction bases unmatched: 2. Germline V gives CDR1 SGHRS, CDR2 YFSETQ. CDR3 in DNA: TGCGCCAGCAGCTTGGACAGGGGTAGAAACACCATATATTTT. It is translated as CASSLDRGRNTIYF.

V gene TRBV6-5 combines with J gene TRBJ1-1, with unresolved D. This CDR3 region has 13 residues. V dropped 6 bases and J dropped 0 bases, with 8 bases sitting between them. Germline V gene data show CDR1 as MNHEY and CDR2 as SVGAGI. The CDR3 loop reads CASSRMMNTEAFF. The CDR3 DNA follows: TGTGCCAGCAGCAGAATGATGAACACTGAAGCTTTCTTT.

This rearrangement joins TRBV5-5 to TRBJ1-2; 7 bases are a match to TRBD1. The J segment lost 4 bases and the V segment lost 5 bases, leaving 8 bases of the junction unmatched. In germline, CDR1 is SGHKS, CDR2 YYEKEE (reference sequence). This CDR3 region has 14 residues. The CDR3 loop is CASSLDRAGYGYTF. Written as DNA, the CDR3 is TGTGCCAGCAGTCTCGACAGGGCGGGCTATGGCTACACCTTC.

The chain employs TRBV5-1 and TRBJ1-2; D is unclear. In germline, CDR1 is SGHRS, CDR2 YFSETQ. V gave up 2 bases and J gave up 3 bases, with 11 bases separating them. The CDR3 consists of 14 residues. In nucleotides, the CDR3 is TGCGCCAGCAGCTTCGGGGATCGCGACTATGGCTACACCTTC. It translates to CASSFGDRDYGYTF.

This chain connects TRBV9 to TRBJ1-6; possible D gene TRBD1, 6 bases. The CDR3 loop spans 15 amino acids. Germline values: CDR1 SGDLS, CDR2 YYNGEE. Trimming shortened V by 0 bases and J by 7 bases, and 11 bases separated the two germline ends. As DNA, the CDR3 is TGTGCCAGCAGCGTAGACCAGGGGTGGAATTCACCCCTCCACTTT. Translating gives CASSVDQGWNSPLHF.

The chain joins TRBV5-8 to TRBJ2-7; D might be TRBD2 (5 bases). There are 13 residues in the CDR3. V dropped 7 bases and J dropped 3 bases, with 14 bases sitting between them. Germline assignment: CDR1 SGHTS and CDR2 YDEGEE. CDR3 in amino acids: CASGRTYLYEQYF. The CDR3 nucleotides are TGTGCCAGCGGACGGACTTACCTCTACGAGCAGTACTTC.

CDR3 nucleotide sequence: TGTGCCAGCAGTGCAAAGCCCTTGGGGACTAGCGGGAGTATCTACAATGAGCAGTTCTTC. It specifies CASSAKPLGTSGSIYNEQFF. The J gene is TRBJ2-1, the V gene TRBV6-1, with TRBD2 matching 14 bases. V trimming: 4 bases; J trimming: 3 bases; junction bases outside the gene matches: 14. Germline assignment: CDR1 MNHNS and CDR2 SASEGT. The CDR3 is 20 residues long.

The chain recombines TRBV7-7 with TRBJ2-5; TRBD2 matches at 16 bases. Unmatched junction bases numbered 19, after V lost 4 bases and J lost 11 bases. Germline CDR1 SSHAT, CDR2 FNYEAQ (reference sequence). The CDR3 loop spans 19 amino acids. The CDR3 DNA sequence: TGTGCCAGCAGCTGGCCCTCGGGACTAGCGGGGGGGTCACAAGCCCAGCAGTACTTC. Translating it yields CASSWPSGLAGGSQAQQYF.

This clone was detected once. CDR3: CASSLATLGQPQHF. The DNA for the CDR3 is TGTGCCAGCAGCTTAGCGACACTGGGTCAGCCCCAGCATTTT. The chain combines TRBV7-2 with TRBJ1-5; D not resolved. The CDR3 consists of 14 residues. V was trimmed by 0 bases and J by 6 bases, leaving 9 bases between them. In germline, CDR1 is SGHTA, CDR2 FQGNSA.

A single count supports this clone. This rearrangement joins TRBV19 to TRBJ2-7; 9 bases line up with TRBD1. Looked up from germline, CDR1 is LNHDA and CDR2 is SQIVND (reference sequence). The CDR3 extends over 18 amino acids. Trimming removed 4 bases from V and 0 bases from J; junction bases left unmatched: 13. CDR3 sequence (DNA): TGTGCCAGTAGTACAAACAGGGGGCCGGGAAAAGGCTCCTACGAGCAGTACTTC. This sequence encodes CASSTNRGPGKGSYEQYF.

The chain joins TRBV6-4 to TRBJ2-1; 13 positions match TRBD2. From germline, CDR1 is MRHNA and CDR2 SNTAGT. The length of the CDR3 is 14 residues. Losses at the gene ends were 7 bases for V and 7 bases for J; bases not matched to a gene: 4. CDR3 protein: CASKGTSGMNEQFF. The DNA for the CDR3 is TGTGCCAGCAAGGGGACTAGCGGGATGAATGAGCAGTTCTTC.

The CDR3 sequence is CASSLGGGNTEAFF. The DNA of the CDR3 is TGTGCCAGCAGTTTGGGAGGGGGGAACACTGAAGCTTTCTTT. This sequence joins TRBV28 and TRBJ1-1; D is perhaps TRBD1 (6 bases). CDR1 MDHEN and CDR2 SYDVKM come from the germline V gene. This CDR3 has 14 residues. Trimming removed 3 bases at V and 1 base at J, with 9 bases between.

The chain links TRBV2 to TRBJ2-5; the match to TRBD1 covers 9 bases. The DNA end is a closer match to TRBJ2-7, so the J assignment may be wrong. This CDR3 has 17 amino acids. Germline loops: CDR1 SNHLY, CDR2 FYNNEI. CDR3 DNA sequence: TGTGCCAGCAGTGAAGGCCCTCCGGACAGGGGCACCTACGAGCAGTACTTC. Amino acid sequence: CASSEGPPDRGTYEQYF.

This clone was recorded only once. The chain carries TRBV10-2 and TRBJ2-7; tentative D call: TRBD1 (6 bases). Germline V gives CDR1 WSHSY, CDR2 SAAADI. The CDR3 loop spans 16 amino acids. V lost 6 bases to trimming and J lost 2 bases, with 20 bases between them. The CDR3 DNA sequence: TGCGCCAGCAGCGACCCACCCAGGGGAAGCGCCTACGAGCAGTACTTC. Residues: CASSDPPRGSAYEQYF.

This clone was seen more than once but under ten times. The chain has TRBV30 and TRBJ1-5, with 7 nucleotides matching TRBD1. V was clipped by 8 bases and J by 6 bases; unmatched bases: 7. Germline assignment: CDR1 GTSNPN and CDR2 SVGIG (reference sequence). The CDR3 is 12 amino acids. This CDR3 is CASDRDGQPQHF. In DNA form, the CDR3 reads TGTGCCAGCGACAGGGACGGTCAGCCCCAGCATTTT.

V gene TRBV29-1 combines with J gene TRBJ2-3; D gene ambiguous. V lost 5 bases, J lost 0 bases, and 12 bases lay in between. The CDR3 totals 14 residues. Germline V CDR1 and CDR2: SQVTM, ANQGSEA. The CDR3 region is CSVSPTMSTDTQYF. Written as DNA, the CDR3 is TGCAGCGTTAGCCCGACGATGAGCACAGATACGCAGTATTTT.

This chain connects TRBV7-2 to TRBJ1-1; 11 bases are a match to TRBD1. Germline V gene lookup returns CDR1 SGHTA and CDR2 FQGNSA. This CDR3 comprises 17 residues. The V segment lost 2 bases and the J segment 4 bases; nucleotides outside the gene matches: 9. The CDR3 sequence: CASSLQHSGTGGTEAFF. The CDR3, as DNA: TGTGCCAGCAGCTTACAACACTCCGGGACAGGGGGCACTGAAGCTTTCTTT.

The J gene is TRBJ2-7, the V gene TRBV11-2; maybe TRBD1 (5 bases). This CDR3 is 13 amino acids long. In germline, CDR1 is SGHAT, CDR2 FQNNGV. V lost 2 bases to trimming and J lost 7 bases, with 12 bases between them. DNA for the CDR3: TGTGCCAGCAGCTTATTTCAGGGTGGAGAGCAGTACTTC. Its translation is CASSLFQGGEQYF.

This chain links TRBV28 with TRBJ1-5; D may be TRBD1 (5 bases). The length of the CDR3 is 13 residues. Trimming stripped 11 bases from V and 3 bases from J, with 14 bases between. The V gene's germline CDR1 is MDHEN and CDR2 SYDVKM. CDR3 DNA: TGTGCCGGCAACAGGTTCCTCAATCAGCCCCAGCATTTT. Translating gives CAGNRFLNQPQHF.

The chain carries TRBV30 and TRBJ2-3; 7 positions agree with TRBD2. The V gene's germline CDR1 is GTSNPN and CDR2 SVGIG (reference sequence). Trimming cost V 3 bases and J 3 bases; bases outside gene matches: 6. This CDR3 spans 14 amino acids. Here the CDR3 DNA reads TGTGCCTGGAGGCCCGGGAGGAGTACAGATACGCAGTATTTT. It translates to CAWRPGRSTDTQYF.